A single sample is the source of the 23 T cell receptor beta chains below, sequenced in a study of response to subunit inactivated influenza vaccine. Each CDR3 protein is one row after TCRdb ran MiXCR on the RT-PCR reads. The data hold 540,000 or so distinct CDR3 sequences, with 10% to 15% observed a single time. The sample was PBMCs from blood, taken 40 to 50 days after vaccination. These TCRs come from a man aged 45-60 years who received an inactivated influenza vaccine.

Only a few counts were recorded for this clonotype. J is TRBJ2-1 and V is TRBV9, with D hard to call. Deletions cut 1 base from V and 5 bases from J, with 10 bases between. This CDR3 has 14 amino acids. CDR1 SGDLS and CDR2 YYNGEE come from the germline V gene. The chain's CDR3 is CASSVRPDDNEQFF. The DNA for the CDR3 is TGTGCCAGCAGCGTACGGCCAGACGACAATGAGCAGTTCTTC.

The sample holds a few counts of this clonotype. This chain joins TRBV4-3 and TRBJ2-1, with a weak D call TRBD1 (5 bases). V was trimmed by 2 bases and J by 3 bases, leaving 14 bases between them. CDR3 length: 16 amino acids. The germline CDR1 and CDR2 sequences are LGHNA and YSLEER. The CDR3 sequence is CASSQKTGVHYNEQFF. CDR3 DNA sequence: TGCGCCAGCAGCCAAAAAACAGGAGTACACTACAATGAGCAGTTCTTC.

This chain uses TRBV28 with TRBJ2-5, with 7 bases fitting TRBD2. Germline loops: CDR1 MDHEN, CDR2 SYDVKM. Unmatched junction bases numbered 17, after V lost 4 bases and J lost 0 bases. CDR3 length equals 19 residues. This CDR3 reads CASSYGEGSTRADQETQYF. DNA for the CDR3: TGTGCCAGCAGTTACGGGGAGGGATCAACCCGAGCGGACCAAGAGACCCAGTACTTC.

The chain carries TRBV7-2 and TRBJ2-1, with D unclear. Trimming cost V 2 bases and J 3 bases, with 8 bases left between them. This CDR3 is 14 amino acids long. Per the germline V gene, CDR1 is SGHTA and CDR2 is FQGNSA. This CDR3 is CASSLIWGYNEQFF. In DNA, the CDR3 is TGTGCCAGCAGCTTAATCTGGGGCTACAATGAGCAGTTCTTC.

The CDR3 DNA reads as TGTGCCAGCAGGGAACAGCGCTTGGAGCTGTTTTTT. Translating it yields CASREQRLELFF. This chain links TRBV28 with TRBJ2-2; D is ambiguous. Trimming removed 6 bases at V and 10 bases at J, with 12 bases between. CDR3 size: 12 residues. In germline, CDR1 is MDHEN, CDR2 SYDVKM.

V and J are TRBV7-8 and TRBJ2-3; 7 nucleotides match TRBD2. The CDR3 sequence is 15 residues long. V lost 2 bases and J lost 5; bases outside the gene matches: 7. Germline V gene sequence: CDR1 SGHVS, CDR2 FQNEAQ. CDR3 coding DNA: TGTGCCAGCAGCTTATGGGGGGGTTCTGGAGATACGCAGTATTTT. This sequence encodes CASSLWGGSGDTQYF.

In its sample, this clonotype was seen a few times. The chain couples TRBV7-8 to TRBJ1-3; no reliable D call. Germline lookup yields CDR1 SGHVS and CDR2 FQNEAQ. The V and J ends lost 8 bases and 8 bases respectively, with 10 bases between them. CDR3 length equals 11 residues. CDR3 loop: CASLSGDTIYF. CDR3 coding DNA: TGTGCCAGCTTATCGGGAGACACCATATATTTT.

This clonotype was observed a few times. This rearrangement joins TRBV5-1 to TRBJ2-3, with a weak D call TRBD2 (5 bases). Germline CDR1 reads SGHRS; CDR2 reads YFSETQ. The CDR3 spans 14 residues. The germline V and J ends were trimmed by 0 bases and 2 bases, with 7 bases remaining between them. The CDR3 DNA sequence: TGCGCCAGCAGCTTGGAGCGGCACACAGATACGCAGTATTTT. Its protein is CASSLERHTDTQYF.

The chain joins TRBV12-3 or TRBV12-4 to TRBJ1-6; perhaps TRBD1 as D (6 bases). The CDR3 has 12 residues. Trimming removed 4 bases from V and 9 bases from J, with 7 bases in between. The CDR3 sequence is CASSSGVSPLHF. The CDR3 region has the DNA TGTGCCAGCAGTTCAGGGGTTTCACCCCTCCACTTT.

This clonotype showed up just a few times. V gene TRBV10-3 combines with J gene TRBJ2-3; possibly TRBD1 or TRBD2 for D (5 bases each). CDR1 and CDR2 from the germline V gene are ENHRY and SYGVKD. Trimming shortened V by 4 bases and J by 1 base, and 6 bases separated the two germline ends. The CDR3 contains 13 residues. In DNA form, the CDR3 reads TGTGCCATCAGTGCGGGACGCACAGATACGCAGTATTTT. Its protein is CAISAGRTDTQYF.

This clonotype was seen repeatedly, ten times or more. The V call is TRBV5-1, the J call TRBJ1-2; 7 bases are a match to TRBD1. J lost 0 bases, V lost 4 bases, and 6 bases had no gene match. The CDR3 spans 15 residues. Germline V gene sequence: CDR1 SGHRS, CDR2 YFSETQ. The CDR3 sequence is CASSQGGTANYGYTF. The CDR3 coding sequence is TGCGCCAGCAGCCAGGGGGGGACGGCTAACTATGGCTACACCTTC. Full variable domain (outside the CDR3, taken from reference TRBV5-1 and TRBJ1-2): KAGVTQTPRYLIKTRGQQVTLSCSPISGHRSVSWYQQTPGQGLQFLFEYFSETQRNKGNFPGRFSGRQFSNSRSEMNVSTLELGDSALYLCASSQGGTANYGYTFGSGTRLTVV.

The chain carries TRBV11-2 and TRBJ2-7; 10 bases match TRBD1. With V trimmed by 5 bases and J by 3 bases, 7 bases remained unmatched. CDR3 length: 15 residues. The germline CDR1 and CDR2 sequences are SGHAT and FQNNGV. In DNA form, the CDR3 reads TGTGCCAGCAGCCTCGGGACAGGGGAACTCTACGAGCAGTACTTC. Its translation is CASSLGTGELYEQYF.

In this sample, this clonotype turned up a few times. The DNA of the CDR3 is TGCAGTGCTACTAACCCTGGGGGGAACACCGGGGAGCTGTTTTTT. Protein: CSATNPGGNTGELFF. This chain links TRBV20-1 with TRBJ2-2; D tentatively fits TRBD1 or TRBD2 (5 bases each). The germline V gene has CDR1 DFQATT and CDR2 SNEGSKA (reference sequence). CDR3 length: 15 amino acids. The germline V and J ends were trimmed by 4 bases and 1 base, with 13 bases remaining between them.

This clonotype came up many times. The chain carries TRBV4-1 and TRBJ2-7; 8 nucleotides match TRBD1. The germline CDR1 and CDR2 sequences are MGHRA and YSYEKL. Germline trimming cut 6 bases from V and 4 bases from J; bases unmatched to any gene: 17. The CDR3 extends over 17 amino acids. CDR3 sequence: CASSLLPSDRGGYEQYF. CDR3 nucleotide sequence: TGCGCCAGCAGTCTTCTCCCATCCGACAGGGGCGGATACGAGCAGTACTTC.

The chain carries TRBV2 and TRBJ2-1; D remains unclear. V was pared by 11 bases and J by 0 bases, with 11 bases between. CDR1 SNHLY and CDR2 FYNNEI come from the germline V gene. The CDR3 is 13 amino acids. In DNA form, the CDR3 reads TGTGCCTGTACATCAGGCTCCTACAATGAGCAGTTCTTC. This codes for CACTSGSYNEQFF. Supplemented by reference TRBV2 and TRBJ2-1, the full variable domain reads EPEVTQTPSHQVTQMGQEVILRCVPISNHLYFYWYRQILGQKVEFLVSFYNNEISEKSEIFDDQFSVERPDGSNFTLKIRSTKLEDSAMYFCACTSGSYNEQFFGPGTRLTVL.

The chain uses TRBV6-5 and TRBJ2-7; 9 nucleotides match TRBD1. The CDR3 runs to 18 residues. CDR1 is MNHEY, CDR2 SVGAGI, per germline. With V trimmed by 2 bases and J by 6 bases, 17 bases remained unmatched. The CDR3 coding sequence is TGTGCCAGCAGTTACCGCCCCACGCCCAGGACAGGGGCGGTCGAGCAGTACTTC. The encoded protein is CASSYRPTPRTGAVEQYF.

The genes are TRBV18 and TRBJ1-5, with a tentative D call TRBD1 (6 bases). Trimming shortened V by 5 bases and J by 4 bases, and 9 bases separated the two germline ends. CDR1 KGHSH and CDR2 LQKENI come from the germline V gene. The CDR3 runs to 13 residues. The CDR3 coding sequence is TGTGCCAGCTCAAACCAGGGGAATCAGCCCCAGCATTTT. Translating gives CASSNQGNQPQHF.

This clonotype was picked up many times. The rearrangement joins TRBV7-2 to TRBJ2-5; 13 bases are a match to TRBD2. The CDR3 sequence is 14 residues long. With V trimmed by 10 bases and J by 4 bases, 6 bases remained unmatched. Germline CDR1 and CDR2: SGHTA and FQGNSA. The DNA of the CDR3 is TGTGCCATCCGGACTAGCGGGAGTTCAGAGACCCAGTACTTC. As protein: CAIRTSGSSETQYF.

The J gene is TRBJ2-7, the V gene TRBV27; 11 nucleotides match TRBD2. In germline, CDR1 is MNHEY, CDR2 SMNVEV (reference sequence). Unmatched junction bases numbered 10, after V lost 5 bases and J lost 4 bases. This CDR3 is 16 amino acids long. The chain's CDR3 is CASSPRTSGQKYEQYF. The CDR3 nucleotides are TGTGCCAGCAGTCCCCGGACTAGCGGGCAAAAATACGAGCAGTACTTC.

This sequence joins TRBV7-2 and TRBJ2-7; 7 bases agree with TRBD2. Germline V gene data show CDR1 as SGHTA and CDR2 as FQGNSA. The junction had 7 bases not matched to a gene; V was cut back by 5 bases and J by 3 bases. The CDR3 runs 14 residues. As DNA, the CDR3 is TGTGCCAGCAGCCGGTGGGGGGAGGGCTACGAGCAGTACTTC. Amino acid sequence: CASSRWGEGYEQYF.

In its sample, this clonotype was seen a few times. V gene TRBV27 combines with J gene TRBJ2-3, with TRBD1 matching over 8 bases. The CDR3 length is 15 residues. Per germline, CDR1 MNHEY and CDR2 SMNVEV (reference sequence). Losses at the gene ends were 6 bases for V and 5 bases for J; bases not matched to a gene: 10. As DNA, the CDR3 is TGTGCCAGCAGAACTTTTATACAGGGGGTAGATACGCAGTATTTT. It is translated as CASRTFIQGVDTQYF.

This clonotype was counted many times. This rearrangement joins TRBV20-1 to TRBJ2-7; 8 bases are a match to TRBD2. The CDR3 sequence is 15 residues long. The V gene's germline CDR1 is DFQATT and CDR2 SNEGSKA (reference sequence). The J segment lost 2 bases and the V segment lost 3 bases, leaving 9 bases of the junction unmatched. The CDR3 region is CSARQQSGRPYEQYF. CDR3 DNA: TGCAGTGCTAGGCAGCAAAGCGGGAGACCCTACGAGCAGTACTTC.

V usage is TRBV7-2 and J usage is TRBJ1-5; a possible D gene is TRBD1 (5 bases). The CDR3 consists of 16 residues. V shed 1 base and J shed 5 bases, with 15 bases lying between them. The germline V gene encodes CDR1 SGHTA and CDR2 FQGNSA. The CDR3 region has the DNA TGTGCCAGCAGCTTAGGACGTGGGGGAGGGCATCAGCCCCAGCATTTT. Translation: CASSLGRGGGHQPQHF.